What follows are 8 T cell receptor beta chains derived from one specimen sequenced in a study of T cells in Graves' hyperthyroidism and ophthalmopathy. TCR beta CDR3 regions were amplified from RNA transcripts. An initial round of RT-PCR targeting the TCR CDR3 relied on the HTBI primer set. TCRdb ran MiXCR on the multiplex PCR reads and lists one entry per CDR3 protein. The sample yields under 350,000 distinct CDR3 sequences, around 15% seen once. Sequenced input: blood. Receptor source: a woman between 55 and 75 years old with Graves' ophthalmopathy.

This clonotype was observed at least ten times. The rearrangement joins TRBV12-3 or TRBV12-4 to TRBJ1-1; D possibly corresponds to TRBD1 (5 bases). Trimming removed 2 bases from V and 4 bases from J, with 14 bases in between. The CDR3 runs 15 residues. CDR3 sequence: CASSLRAGSPTEAFF. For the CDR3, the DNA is TGTGCCAGCAGTTTAAGGGCAGGGAGCCCCACTGAAGCTTTCTTT.

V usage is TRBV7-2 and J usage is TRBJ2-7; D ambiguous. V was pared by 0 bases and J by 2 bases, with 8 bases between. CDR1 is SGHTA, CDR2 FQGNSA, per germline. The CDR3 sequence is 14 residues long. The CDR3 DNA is TGTGCCAGCAGCTTAGCGCTGGCAACCTACGAGCAGTACTTC. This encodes CASSLALATYEQYF.

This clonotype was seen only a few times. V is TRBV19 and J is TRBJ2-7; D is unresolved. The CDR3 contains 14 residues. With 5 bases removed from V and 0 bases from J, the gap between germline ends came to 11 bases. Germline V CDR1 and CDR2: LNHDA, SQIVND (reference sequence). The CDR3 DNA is TGTGCCAGTAGTTCGACGGTGAGCTCCTACGAGCAGTACTTC. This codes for CASSSTVSSYEQYF.

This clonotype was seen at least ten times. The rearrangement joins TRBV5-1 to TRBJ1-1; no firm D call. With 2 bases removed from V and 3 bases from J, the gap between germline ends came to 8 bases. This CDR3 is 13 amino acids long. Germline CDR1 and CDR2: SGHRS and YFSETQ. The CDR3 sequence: CASSFDRDTEAFF. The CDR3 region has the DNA TGCGCCAGCAGCTTTGACCGGGACACTGAAGCTTTCTTT.

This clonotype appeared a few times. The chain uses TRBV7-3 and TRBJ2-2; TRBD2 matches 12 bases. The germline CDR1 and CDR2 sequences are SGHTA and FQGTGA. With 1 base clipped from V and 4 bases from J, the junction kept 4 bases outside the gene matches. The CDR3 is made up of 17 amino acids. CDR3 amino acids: CASSLMLAGGLTGELFF. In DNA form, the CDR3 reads TGTGCCAGCAGCTTAATGCTAGCGGGAGGGCTCACCGGGGAGCTGTTTTTT.

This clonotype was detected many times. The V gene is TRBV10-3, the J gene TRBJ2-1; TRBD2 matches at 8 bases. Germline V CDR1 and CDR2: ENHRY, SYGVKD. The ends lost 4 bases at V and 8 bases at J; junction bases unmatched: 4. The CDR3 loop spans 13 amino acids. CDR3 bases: TGTGCCATCAGTGCGGTGACTAGCGATGAGCAGTTCTTC. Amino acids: CAISAVTSDEQFF.

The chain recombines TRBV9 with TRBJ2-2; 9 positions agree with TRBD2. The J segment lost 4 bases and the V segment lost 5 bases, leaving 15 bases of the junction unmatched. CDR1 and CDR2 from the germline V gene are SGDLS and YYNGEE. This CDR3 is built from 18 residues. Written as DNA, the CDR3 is TGTGCCAGCAGTTTTAGCGGGAGCGAGTTCCTCTTCACCGGGGAGCTGTTTTTT. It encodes CASSFSGSEFLFTGELFF.

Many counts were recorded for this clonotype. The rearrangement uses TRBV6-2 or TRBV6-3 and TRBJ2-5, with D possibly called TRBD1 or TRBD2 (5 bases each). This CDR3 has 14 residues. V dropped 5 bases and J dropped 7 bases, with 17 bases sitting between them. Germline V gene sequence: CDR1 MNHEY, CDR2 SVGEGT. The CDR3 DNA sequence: TGTGCCAGCAGTCTCAACAAGGCTGGGGGGACCCAGTACTTC. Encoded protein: CASSLNKAGGTQYF.